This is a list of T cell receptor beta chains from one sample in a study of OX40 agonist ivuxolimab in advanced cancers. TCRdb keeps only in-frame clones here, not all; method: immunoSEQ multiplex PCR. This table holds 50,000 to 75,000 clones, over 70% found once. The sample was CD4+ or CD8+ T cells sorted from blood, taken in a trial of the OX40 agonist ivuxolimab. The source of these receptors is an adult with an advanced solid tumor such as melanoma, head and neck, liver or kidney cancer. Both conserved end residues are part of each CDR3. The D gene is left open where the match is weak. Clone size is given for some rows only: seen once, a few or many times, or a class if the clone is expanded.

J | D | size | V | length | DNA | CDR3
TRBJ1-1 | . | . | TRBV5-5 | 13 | TGTGCCAGCAGCTCCGACACCCCAATGGGAGCTTTCTTT | CASSSDTPMGAFF
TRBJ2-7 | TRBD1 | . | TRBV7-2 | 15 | TGTGCCAGCAGCTTTGACAGGGGGCGTAACTACGAGCAGTACTTC | CASSFDRGRNYEQYF
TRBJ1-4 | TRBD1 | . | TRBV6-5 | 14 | TGTGCCAGCGGAGATGAAGGGGGCAACGAAAAACTGTTTTTT | CASGDEGGNEKLFF
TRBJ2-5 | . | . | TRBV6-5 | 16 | TGTGCCAGCAGTTACTCAATCTCCGGGACCCAAGAGACCCAGTACTTC | CASSYSISGTQETQYF
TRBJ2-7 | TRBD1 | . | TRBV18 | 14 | TGTGCCAGCTCACCCGTACAGGGGGGCTACGAGCAGTACTTC | CASSPVQGGYEQYF
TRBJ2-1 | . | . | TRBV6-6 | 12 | TGTGCCAGCAGTCTTTGGGGTAATGAGCAGTTCTTC | CASSLWGNEQFF
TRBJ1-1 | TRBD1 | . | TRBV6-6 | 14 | TGTGCCAGCCGACGGGACAGCCAGAACACTGAAGCTTTCTTT | CASRRDSQNTEAFF
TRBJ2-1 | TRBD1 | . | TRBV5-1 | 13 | TGCGCCAGCAGTTGGGCAGGGGGTAATGAGCAGTTCTTC | CASSWAGGNEQFF
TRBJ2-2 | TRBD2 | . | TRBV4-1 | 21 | TGCGCCAGCAGCCAAGGAGGGACACTAACTAGCGGGGGTGCTAACACCGGGGAGCTGTTTTTT | CASSQGGTLTSGGANTGELFF
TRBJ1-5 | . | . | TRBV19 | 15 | TGTGCCAGTAGTCGTACTACGACCAGCAATCAGCCCCAGCATTTT | CASSRTTTSNQPQHF
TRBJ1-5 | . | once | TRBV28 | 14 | TGTGCCAGCAGCCCCGGGACGGGGCAACAGCCCCAGCATTTT | CASSPGTGQQPQHF
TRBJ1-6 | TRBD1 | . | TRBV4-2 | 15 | TGTGCCAGCAGCCCCCGGGACAGGTCTAATTCACCCCTCCACTTT | CASSPRDRSNSPLHF
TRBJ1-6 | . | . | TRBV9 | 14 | TGTGCCAGCAGCGTAGGGGGGCCAAATTCACCCCTCCACTTT | CASSVGGPNSPLHF
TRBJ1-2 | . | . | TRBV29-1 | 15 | TGCAGCCTGAAGGGCGGCGGCCATCTTAACTATGGCTACACCTTC | CSLKGGGHLNYGYTF
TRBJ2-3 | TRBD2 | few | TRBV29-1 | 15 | TGCAGCGTTGAAGTCCGCGGGAGGGCCCCAGATACGCAGTATTTT | CSVEVRGRAPDTQYF
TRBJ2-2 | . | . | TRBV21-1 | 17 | TGTGCCAGCAGTCAAACCGCAAGGGTTTGGAACACCGGGGAGCTGTTTTTT | CASSQTARVWNTGELFF
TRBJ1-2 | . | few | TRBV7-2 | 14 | TGTGCCAGCAGCGGGGACGGCGCTAACTATGGCTACACCTTC | CASSGDGANYGYTF
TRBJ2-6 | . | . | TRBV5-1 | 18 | TGCGCCAGCAGCTCCCTTCCCTTCCGTTCCTCTGGGGCCAACGTCCTGACTTTC | CASSSLPFRSSGANVLTF
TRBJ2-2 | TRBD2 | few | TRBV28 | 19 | TGTGCCAGCAGTACGACCGGGACTAGCGGGAGGACAAACACCGGGGAGCTGTTTTTT | CASSTTGTSGRTNTGELFF
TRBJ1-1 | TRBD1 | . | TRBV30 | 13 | TGTGCCTGGACACAGGGGGCGCGGACTGAAGCTTTCTTT | CAWTQGARTEAFF
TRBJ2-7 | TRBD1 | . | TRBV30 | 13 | TGTGCCTACTCGACAGGGAGCTCCTACGAGCAGTACTTC | CAYSTGSSYEQYF
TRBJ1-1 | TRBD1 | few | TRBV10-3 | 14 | TGTGCCATCAGGAGGACAGGGCGGAGCACTGAAGCTTTCTTT | CAIRRTGRSTEAFF
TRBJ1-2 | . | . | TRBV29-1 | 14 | TGCAGCGTTGAAGATCAAGAGGCAAACTATGGCTACACCTTC | CSVEDQEANYGYTF
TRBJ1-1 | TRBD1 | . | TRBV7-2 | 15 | TGTGCCAGCAGAAAGAGAGCAGGGGGGAACACTGAAGCTTTCTTT | CASRKRAGGNTEAFF
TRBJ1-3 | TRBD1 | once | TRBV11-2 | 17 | TGTGCCAGCAGCGAGGGACAGGGTTTCTCCACTGGAAACACCATATATTTT | CASSEGQGFSTGNTIYF
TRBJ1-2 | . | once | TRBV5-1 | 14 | TGCGCCAGCAGCTTTGCAGATCCCAGTAATGGCTACACCTTC | CASSFADPSNGYTF
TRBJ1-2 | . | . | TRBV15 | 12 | TGTGCCACCAGCAGAGGGGACTATGGCTACACCTTC | CATSRGDYGYTF
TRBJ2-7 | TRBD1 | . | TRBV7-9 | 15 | TGTGCCAGCAGCTTAGTCGCGGACAGGTACGACGAGCAGTACTTC | CASSLVADRYDEQYF
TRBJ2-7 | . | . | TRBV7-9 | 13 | TGTGCCAGCAGCTTGGAGGTACCCTACGAGCAGTACTTC | CASSLEVPYEQYF
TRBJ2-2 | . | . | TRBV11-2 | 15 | TGTGCCAGCAGCTTACGGGGCTCCGGGTACGGGGAGCTGTTTTTT | CASSLRGSGYGELFF
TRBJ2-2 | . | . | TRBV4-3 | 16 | TGCGCCAGCAGCCAAGGCCCCGCGACGGAAACCGGGGAGCTGTTTTTT | CASSQGPATETGELFF
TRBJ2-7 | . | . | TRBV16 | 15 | TGTGCCAGCAGCCCCCCCTTTATCGGCATCCACGAGCAGTACTTC | CASSPPFIGIHEQYF
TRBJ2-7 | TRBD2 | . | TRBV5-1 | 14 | TGCGCCAGCAGCTTGACTAGCGGGAACTACGAGCAGTACTTC | CASSLTSGNYEQYF
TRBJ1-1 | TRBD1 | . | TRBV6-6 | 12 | TGTGCCAGCAGCCGTGGACAGGGAAAAGCTTTCTTT | CASSRGQGKAFF
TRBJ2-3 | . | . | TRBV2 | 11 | TGTGCCAGCAGTGGTGAAGATACGCAGTATTTT | CASSGEDTQYF
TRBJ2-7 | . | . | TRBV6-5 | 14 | TGTGCCAGCAGTTACTCAAGGGGCTCCTACGAGCAGTACTTC | CASSYSRGSYEQYF
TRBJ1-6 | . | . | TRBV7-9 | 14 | TGTGCCAGCAGCTCCGGTTCAGGAGACCCACCCCTCCACTTT | CASSSGSGDPPLHF
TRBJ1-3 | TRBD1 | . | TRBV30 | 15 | TGTGCCTGGACTAGGACAGGGAATTTTGGAAACACCATATATTTT | CAWTRTGNFGNTIYF
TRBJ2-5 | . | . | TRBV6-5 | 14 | TGTGCCAGCAGTGGCTACGTGTACCAAGAGACCCAGTACTTC | CASSGYVYQETQYF
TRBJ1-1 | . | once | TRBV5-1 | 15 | TGCGCCAGCAGGGTCCGGGGTGGGCAAGAGCCTGAAGCTTTCTTT | CASRVRGGQEPEAFF
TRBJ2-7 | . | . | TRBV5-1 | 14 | TGCGCCAGCAGCTTGGCCGGAGTAGGCGACGAGCAGTACTTC | CASSLAGVGDEQYF
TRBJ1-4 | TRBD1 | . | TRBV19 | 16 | TGTGCCAGTAGTATGGGGACAGGGGTTGCTAATGAAAAACTGTTTTTT | CASSMGTGVANEKLFF
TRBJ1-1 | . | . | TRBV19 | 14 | TGTGCCAGTAGTTCCCAGGGTGGGCCCTCTGAAGCTTTCTTT | CASSSQGGPSEAFF
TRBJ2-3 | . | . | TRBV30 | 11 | TGTGCCTGGAGTCCGGCGGATACGCAGTATTTT | CAWSPADTQYF
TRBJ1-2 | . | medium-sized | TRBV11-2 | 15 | TGTGCCAGCAGCCCCTCGGTCAGGGCCAGTGGTGGCTACACCTTC | CASSPSVRASGGYTF
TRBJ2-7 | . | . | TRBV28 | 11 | TGTGCCAGCAGTTGGTTCTACGAGCAGTACTTC | CASSWFYEQYF
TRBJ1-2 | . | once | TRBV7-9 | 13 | TGTGCCAGCAGCTCTCGGGGGAACTATGGCTACACCTTC | CASSSRGNYGYTF
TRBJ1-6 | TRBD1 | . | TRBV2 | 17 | TGTGCCAGCAACTTCCTACAGGGGGCGCAGAGGAGGTCACCCCTCCACTTT | CASNFLQGAQRRSPLHF
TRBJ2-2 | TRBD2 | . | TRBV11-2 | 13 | TGTGCCAGTCGACTAGCGGGAACCGGGGAGCTGTTTTTT | CASRLAGTGELFF
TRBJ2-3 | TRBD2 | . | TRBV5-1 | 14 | TGCGCCAGCAGCTCTAGCGGGCCCGGGGATACGCAGTATTTT | CASSSSGPGDTQYF